The 18 T cell receptor beta chains below all came from one sample that was sequenced in a study of blood T cell repertoires in COVID-19. Assay used: immunoSEQ multiplex PCR; TCRdb lists only in-frame clones, some missing. The table records around 250,000 clones, around four fifths of them present only once. Material: peripheral blood. These receptors came from a man aged 35 to 55 with active or convalescent COVID-19.

This clone was counted only a few times. The rearrangement links TRBV5-1 to TRBJ2-7; TRBD2 might be the D (5 bases). The CDR3 consists of 14 residues. Germline CDR1 reads SGHRS; CDR2 reads YFSETQ. The germline V and J ends were trimmed by 4 bases and 1 base, with 12 bases remaining between them. CDR3 sequence: CASSPQERSYEQYF. DNA for the CDR3: TGCGCCAGCAGCCCTCAAGAGCGGTCCTACGAGCAGTACTTC. Drawing the rest from reference TRBV5-1 and TRBJ2-7, the complete variable domain is KAGVTQTPRYLIKTRGQQVTLSCSPISGHRSVSWYQQTPGQGLQFLFEYFSETQRNKGNFPGRFSGRQFSNSRSEMNVSTLELGDSALYLCASSPQERSYEQYFGPGTRLTVT.

The V and J genes are TRBV27 and TRBJ1-1, with 9 bases lining up with TRBD1. In germline, CDR1 is MNHEY, CDR2 SMNVEV (reference sequence). The V segment lost 1 base and the J segment 5 bases; nucleotides outside the gene matches: 5. This CDR3 has 15 residues. The CDR3 DNA reads as TGTGCCAGCAGTTTATTAGGACAGGGGAGGACTGAAGCTTTCTTT. Amino acid sequence: CASSLLGQGRTEAFF.

The CDR3 region has the DNA TGTGCCAGCAGCCTCAAAATACGGGTTAACAATCAGCCCCAGCATTTT. Its protein is CASSLKIRVNNQPQHF. The J gene is TRBJ1-5, the V gene TRBV7-8, with D hard to call. This CDR3 is built from 16 residues. Per germline, CDR1 SGHVS and CDR2 FQNEAQ. Trimming removed 5 bases from V and 3 bases from J, with 17 bases in between.

J is TRBJ2-1 and V is TRBV7-3, with 10 bases matching TRBD2. Germline V gene sequence: CDR1 SGHTA, CDR2 FQGTGA. Trimming removed 5 bases from V and 8 bases from J; junction bases left unmatched: 12. The CDR3 runs 16 residues. Written as DNA, the CDR3 is TGTGCCAGCAGCCCTACTAGCGGGGCCGGGGGGCATGAGCAGTTCTTC. Its translation is CASSPTSGAGGHEQFF.

This rearrangement joins TRBV6-5 to TRBJ1-6, with D perhaps matching TRBD1 (6 bases). The CDR3 extends over 15 amino acids. Germline-derived CDR1 and CDR2 are MNHEY and SVGAGI. V was clipped by 6 bases and J by 5 bases, with 14 bases between them. The CDR3 DNA sequence: TGTGCCAGCAGAGCCCAACAGGGAAATAATTCACCCCTCCACTTT. Protein product: CASRAQQGNNSPLHF.

The chain is built from TRBV5-1 and TRBJ2-1; 8 positions match TRBD1. The CDR3 has 14 residues. J lost 7 bases, V lost 5 bases, and 8 bases had no gene match. Germline-derived CDR1 and CDR2 are SGHRS and YFSETQ. The CDR3 DNA sequence: TGCGCCAGCAGAGGACAGGGAGGATTGAATGAGCAGTTCTTC. It encodes CASRGQGGLNEQFF.

This clone appeared a single time. The chain joins TRBV6-5 to TRBJ1-4, with 8 bases matching TRBD1. Germline V gene sequence: CDR1 MNHEY, CDR2 SVGAGI. V was pared by 0 bases and J by 8 bases, with 5 bases of the junction left unmatched. The CDR3 loop spans 15 amino acids. The CDR3 loop is CASSYSIQGAEKLFF. DNA for the CDR3: TGTGCCAGCAGTTACTCGATTCAGGGGGCAGAAAAACTGTTTTTT.

The genes are TRBV7-8 and TRBJ2-1; D is ambiguous. Germline values: CDR1 SGHVS, CDR2 FQNEAQ. Trimming took 2 bases from V and 0 from J, leaving 11 bases between them. The CDR3 has 16 residues. The CDR3 DNA reads TGTGCCAGCAGCTTAAACAGTCAAAGCTCCTACAATGAGCAGTTCTTC. Its protein product is CASSLNSQSSYNEQFF. Complete variable domain (other parts from reference TRBV7-8 and TRBJ2-1): GAGVSQSPRYKVAKRGQDVALRCDPISGHVSLFWYQQALGQGPEFLTYFQNEAQLDKSGLPSDRFFAERPEGSVSTLKIQRTQQEDSAVYLCASSLNSQSSYNEQFFGPGTRLTVL.

On this clone itself: Other nucleotide sequences in the sample specify the same CDR3. The V gene is TRBV7-9, the J gene TRBJ2-1; tentative D call: TRBD1 (6 bases). CDR1 SEHNR and CDR2 FQNEAQ come from the germline V gene (reference sequence). The CDR3 runs to 14 residues. V lost 1 base and J 5 bases, leaving 9 bases between the germline ends. CDR3 DNA sequence: TGTGCCAGCAGCTTAGGGACAGCGAACAATGAGCAGTTCTTC. Translation gives CASSLGTANNEQFF.

This clone is a singleton in its sample. This chain connects TRBV3-1 (or the pseudogene TRBV3-2) to TRBJ2-2; a possible D gene is TRBD2 (5 bases). The V and J ends lost 1 base and 2 bases respectively, with 5 bases between them. This CDR3 spans 14 amino acids. Germline CDR1 LGHDT, CDR2 YNNKEL (reference sequence). CDR3 in amino acids: CASSQGLNTGELFF. CDR3 in DNA: TGTGCCAGCAGCCAAGGACTAAACACCGGGGAGCTGTTTTTT.

The genes are TRBV7-3 and TRBJ2-7, with TRBD1 as a possible D gene (6 bases). V dropped 2 bases and J dropped 10 bases, with 21 bases sitting between them. Germline V gene data show CDR1 as SGHTA and CDR2 as FQGTGA. The CDR3 is made up of 15 amino acids. CDR3 sequence (DNA): TGTGCCAGCAGCTTAGCAAGCGGTTTGTCGGACAGACAGTACTTC. Translated: CASSLASGLSDRQYF. Full variable domain (missing parts from reference TRBV7-3 and TRBJ2-7): GAGVSQTPSNKVTEKGKYVELRCDPISGHTALYWYRQSLGQGPEFLIYFQGTGAADDSGLPNDRFFAVRPEGSVSTLKIQRTERGDSAVYLCASSLASGLSDRQYFGPGTRLTVT.

The genes are TRBV6-5 and TRBJ2-2; D ambiguous. Trimming stripped 6 bases from V and 3 bases from J, with 14 bases between. The CDR3 has 15 amino acids. Germline V gene data show CDR1 as MNHEY and CDR2 as SVGAGI. The DNA of the CDR3 is TGTGCCAGCAGCCGAGGTTTTCTAGACACCGGGGAGCTGTTTTTT. Translation: CASSRGFLDTGELFF.

The chain carries TRBV6-1 and TRBJ1-1; tentatively, D is TRBD1 (5 bases). Trimming shortened V by 1 base and J by 4 bases, and 7 bases separated the two germline ends. The CDR3 runs 13 residues. Germline CDR1 reads MNHNS; CDR2 reads SASEGT. Written as DNA, the CDR3 is TGTGCCAGCAGTGAAGTGGGGGGCACTGAAGCTTTCTTT. It codes for CASSEVGGTEAFF.

This chain joins TRBV30 and TRBJ2-7; 9 bases match TRBD2. The ends lost 0 bases at V and 2 bases at J; junction bases unmatched: 2. The CDR3 is made up of 14 amino acids. The germline V gene has CDR1 GTSNPN and CDR2 SVGIG (reference sequence). The CDR3 here is CAWSVTSGPYEQYF. The CDR3, as DNA: TGTGCCTGGAGTGTGACTAGCGGACCCTACGAGCAGTACTTC.

This clone was seen just once. The V and J genes are TRBV2 and TRBJ2-7; D might be TRBD1 (6 bases). Germline-derived CDR1 and CDR2 are SNHLY and FYNNEI. The CDR3 is 14 residues long. Trimming shortened V by 6 bases and J by 0 bases, and 12 bases separated the two germline ends. DNA for the CDR3: TGTGCCAGCAGGAGCAGGGGCCACTCCTACGAGCAGTACTTC. Amino acid sequence: CASRSRGHSYEQYF.

The chain has TRBV6-1 and TRBJ2-7; 9 nucleotides match TRBD1. The CDR3 spans 15 residues. Germline CDR1 and CDR2: MNHNS and SASEGT. With V trimmed by 1 base and J by 4 bases, 5 bases remained unmatched. In DNA, the CDR3 is TGTGCCAGCAGTGAAGTACAGGGGGCGGGTTACGAGCAGTACTTC. Its translation: CASSEVQGAGYEQYF.

This clone was detected once. This chain links TRBV11-3 with TRBJ1-1; D is ambiguous. CDR1 SGHNT and CDR2 YENEEA come from the germline V gene. CDR3 size: 16 residues. Between the trimmed V and J ends, which lost 0 bases and 1 base, there was a span of 12 bases. The CDR3 loop reads CASSLDLSVRNTEAFF. The DNA of the CDR3 is TGTGCCAGCAGCTTAGATCTATCCGTCCGGAACACTGAAGCTTTCTTT. Using reference TRBV11-3 and TRBJ1-1 for the parts outside the CDR3, the full variable domain is EAGVVQSPRYKIIEKKQPVAFWCNPISGHNTLYWYLQNLGQGPELLIRYENEEAVDDSQLPKDRFSAERLKGVDSTLKIQPAELGDSAVYLCASSLDLSVRNTEAFFGQGTRLTVV.

As DNA, the CDR3 is TGTGCCAGCAACCCAACGCAGGGAAGCTCCTACGAGCAGTACTTC. Protein: CASNPTQGSSYEQYF. The genes are TRBV6-5 and TRBJ2-7, with D possibly TRBD1 on 5 matching bases. With 7 bases removed from V and 0 bases from J, the gap between germline ends came to 16 bases. From germline, CDR1 is MNHEY and CDR2 SVGAGI. This CDR3 comprises 15 residues.